These 25 T cell receptor beta chains originate from one sample sequenced in a study of identical twins. One entry per CDR3 protein results from TCRdb running MiXCR on the 5' RACE reads. Among approximately 1.8 million distinct CDR3 sequences listed, around 33% were seen once. Sequenced material: cord blood. The receptors derive from a newborn girl in good health.

This clonotype appeared a few times. This chain connects TRBV6-5 to TRBJ2-7; 8 bases fit TRBD1. Losses at the gene ends were 4 bases for V and 4 bases for J; bases not matched to a gene: 3. From germline, CDR1 is MNHEY and CDR2 SVGAGI. The CDR3 is 13 amino acids. The CDR3 DNA is TGTGCCAGCAGTTGGAGACAGGGGTACGAGCAGTACTTC. Amino acid sequence: CASSWRQGYEQYF.

The chain employs TRBV7-9 and TRBJ2-7; perhaps TRBD2 as D (6 bases). Deletions cut 8 bases from V and 7 bases from J, with 21 bases between. The CDR3 has 14 residues. Germline V gene lookup returns CDR1 SEHNR and CDR2 FQNEAQ (reference sequence). CDR3 sequence (DNA): TGTGCCAGCCGCGCAGGAGGGAAGCTTGGAGAGCAGTACTTC. Encoded protein: CASRAGGKLGEQYF.

This clonotype was detected only once. The chain links TRBV20-1 to TRBJ2-5; D is unresolved. The CDR3 has 15 amino acids. Germline V gene lookup returns CDR1 DFQATT and CDR2 SNEGSKA (reference sequence). The ends were cut back, 1 base at V and 5 bases at J, with 17 bases in the middle. The chain's CDR3 is CSARGSGVHGETQYF. For the CDR3, the DNA is TGCAGTGCTAGAGGCTCAGGCGTCCATGGGGAGACCCAGTACTTC.

The chain uses TRBV6-5 and TRBJ2-1; D might be TRBD2 (5 bases). Trimming took 6 bases from V and 3 from J, leaving 15 bases between them. Looked up from germline, CDR1 is MNHEY and CDR2 is SVGAGI. CDR3 length equals 15 residues. The CDR3 protein is CASSHREGNYNEQFF. CDR3 coding DNA: TGTGCCAGCAGCCACCGAGAGGGAAACTACAATGAGCAGTTCTTC.

In this sample, this clonotype turned up a few times. This chain uses TRBV7-9 with TRBJ1-2, with 7 bases lining up with TRBD1. Germline trimming cut 3 bases from V and 5 bases from J; bases unmatched to any gene: 12. The CDR3 is made up of 16 amino acids. The germline CDR1 and CDR2 sequences are SEHNR and FQNEAQ (reference sequence). The CDR3 region is CASSFEGAGRGYGYTF. CDR3 sequence (DNA): TGTGCCAGCAGCTTTGAGGGGGCCGGCAGGGGGTATGGCTACACCTTC.

This clonotype was observed a few times. The rearrangement uses TRBV28 and TRBJ2-3; 7 bases match TRBD2. V lost 7 bases and J lost 4; bases outside the gene matches: 11. The CDR3 length is 15 residues. Looked up from germline, CDR1 is MDHEN and CDR2 is SYDVKM. CDR3: CASKTGGVVSDTQYF. CDR3 DNA sequence: TGTGCCAGCAAGACGGGAGGCGTCGTTTCAGATACGCAGTATTTT.

The V and J genes are TRBV11-2 and TRBJ2-1, with 14 bases lining up with TRBD2. Germline V gene lookup returns CDR1 SGHAT and CDR2 FQNNGV. After removal of 4 bases from V and 0 bases from J, the junction contained 17 bases not matched to a gene. The CDR3 consists of 22 residues. CDR3 protein: CASSSAGTSGGMGFSSYNEQFF. For the CDR3, the DNA is TGTGCCAGCAGCTCCGCCGGGACTAGCGGGGGAATGGGCTTTAGCTCCTACAATGAGCAGTTCTTC.

The chain uses TRBV12-3 or TRBV12-4 and TRBJ1-4; TRBD1 might be the D (6 bases). The germline V and J ends were trimmed by 5 bases and 7 bases, with 14 bases remaining between them. The CDR3 consists of 14 residues. The CDR3 protein is CASSVRDTGEKLFF. The CDR3 region has the DNA TGTGCCAGCAGTGTCCGGGACACAGGTGAAAAACTGTTTTTT.

The rearrangement uses TRBV6-1 and TRBJ2-7; possibly TRBD2 for D (5 bases). CDR1 is MNHNS and CDR2 is SASEGT in the germline V gene. This CDR3 has 13 amino acids. V lost 0 bases and J lost 4, with 7 bases in between. The CDR3 sequence: CASSEAAVYEQYF. The CDR3 DNA follows: TGTGCCAGCAGTGAAGCAGCGGTTTACGAGCAGTACTTC.

J is TRBJ1-5 and V is TRBV5-5, with D possibly matching TRBD1 (5 bases). The V gene's germline CDR1 is SGHKS and CDR2 YYEKEE (reference sequence). The ends were cut back, 4 bases at V and 4 bases at J, with 21 bases in the middle. The CDR3 covers 17 residues. CDR3 nucleotide sequence: TGTGCCAGCAGCCCTTGGGTCGACAGTAGGAGGAATCAGCCCCAGCATTTT. It codes for CASSPWVDSRRNQPQHF.

V is TRBV28 and J is TRBJ2-1, with D perhaps TRBD2 (6 bases). V lost 1 base and J lost 5, with 18 bases in between. The CDR3 totals 17 residues. Germline V gives CDR1 MDHEN, CDR2 SYDVKM. The CDR3 bases are TGTGCCAGCAGTTTATATAGTGTGGGACTCGTCGACAATGAGCAGTTCTTC. It yields the protein CASSLYSVGLVDNEQFF.

The table lists this clonotype with a few counts. The chain recombines TRBV7-6 with TRBJ2-7; possibly TRBD2 for D (5 bases). CDR3 size: 17 residues. The V and J ends lost 0 bases and 0 bases respectively, with 15 bases between them. From germline, CDR1 is SGHVS and CDR2 FNYEAQ. CDR3 sequence (DNA): TGTGCCAGCAGCTTAGCTCCACTAGGCTCTAGCTCCTACGAGCAGTACTTC. Translated, it gives CASSLAPLGSSSYEQYF. The complete variable domain, with remaining parts taken from reference TRBV7-6 and TRBJ2-7, reads GAGVSQSPRYKVTKRGQDVALRCDPISGHVSLYWYRQALGQGPEFLTYFNYEAQQDKSGLPNDRFSAERPEGSISTLTIQRTEQRDSAMYRCASSLAPLGSSSYEQYFGPGTRLTVT.

A few counts support this clonotype. The chain couples TRBV20-1 to TRBJ1-2; no clear D gene. V lost 4 bases and J lost 4, with 16 bases in between. This CDR3 contains 14 residues. Germline V gene data show CDR1 as DFQATT and CDR2 as SNEGSKA (reference sequence). CDR3 residues: CSATSGRTSYGYTF. The CDR3 DNA follows: TGCAGTGCTACCTCTGGACGGACCTCCTATGGCTACACCTTC.

This sequence joins TRBV21-1 and TRBJ2-1. TRBV21-1 is marked as a pseudogene. This CDR3 region has 16 residues. The DNA for the CDR3 is TGTGCCAGCAGCAGAGATGGCGGCGGCGGCTACAATGAGCAGTTCTTC. It yields the protein CASSRDGGGGYNEQFF.

The chain combines TRBV20-1 with TRBJ2-7; TRBD1 agrees at 7 bases. Germline V gene sequence: CDR1 DFQATT, CDR2 SNEGSKA (reference sequence). V gave up 3 bases and J gave up 5 bases; unmatched junction bases: 10. This CDR3 region has 14 residues. The CDR3 sequence: CSARGDREKDEQYF. The CDR3 DNA reads TGCAGTGCTAGGGGTGACAGGGAGAAGGACGAGCAGTACTTC.

This clonotype has ten or more counts. The gene calls are TRBV13 and TRBJ1-6; D might be TRBD1 (6 bases). The germline V gene has CDR1 PRHDT and CDR2 FYEKMQ (reference sequence). The CDR3 spans 16 residues. V gave up 1 base and J gave up 6 bases, with 13 bases separating them. The CDR3 nucleotides read TGTGCCAGCAGCTTAGCAGGGGACCCACCTAATTCACCCCTCCACTTT. Translating it yields CASSLAGDPPNSPLHF.

This clonotype was seen more than once but under ten times. The gene calls are TRBV11-2 and TRBJ1-4; D gene uncertain. With 5 bases removed from V and 4 bases from J, the gap between germline ends came to 14 bases. The CDR3 has 15 amino acids. The V gene's germline CDR1 is SGHAT and CDR2 FQNNGV. This CDR3 is CASSARGRLNEKLFF. CDR3 DNA sequence: TGTGCCAGCAGCGCAAGAGGGAGGCTTAATGAAAAACTGTTTTTT. Filled out from reference TRBV11-2 and TRBJ1-4, the complete variable domain reads EAGVAQSPRYKIIEKRQSVAFWCNPISGHATLYWYQQILGQGPKLLIQFQNNGVVDDSQLPKDRFSAERLKGVDSTLKIQPAKLEDSAVYLCASSARGRLNEKLFFGSGTQLSVL.

This rearrangement joins TRBV6-2 or TRBV6-3 to TRBJ2-1; no reliable D call. Trimming removed 6 bases from V and 10 bases from J, with 10 bases in between. The CDR3 contains 11 residues. The germline gives CDR1 MNHEY, CDR2 SVGEGT. CDR3 nucleotide sequence: TGTGCCAGCAGCCGGGTGGCGGAGCAGTTCTTC. It translates to CASSRVAEQFF.

Details on this clonotype: A read error likely explains this, since a far larger clone differs by one base. The chain links TRBV4-2 to TRBJ2-4; D remains ambiguous. There are 11 residues in the CDR3. The V end lost 1 base, the J end lost 13 bases, and 8 bases lay between the germline ends. Germline V CDR1 and CDR2: LGHNA, YNFKEQ. The CDR3 nucleotides are TGTGCCAGCAGCCAAGGGAACAAGCAGTACTTC. Translating gives CASSQGNKQYF.

This clonotype was observed a handful of times. The chain carries TRBV29-1 and TRBJ1-3, with a weak D call TRBD1 (5 bases). The V end was cut by 6 bases, the J end by 4 bases, with 13 bases between. CDR3 length: 13 residues. CDR1 is SQVTM, CDR2 ANQGSEA, per germline. The CDR3 DNA follows: TGCAGCGTCGCCAGGGAGCGAGGAAACACCATATATTTT. It is translated as CSVARERGNTIYF.

Concerning this clonotype itself: One end of the junction is discordant with germline, which a read error may explain. CDR3 coding DNA: TGCAGTGCTAGGAATCTGATACGCACATATACGCAGTATTTT. It is translated as CSARNLIRTYTQYF. J is TRBJ2-3 and V is TRBV20-1, with D uncertain. Germline V gives CDR1 DFQATT, CDR2 SNEGSKA (reference sequence). The CDR3 runs to 14 residues.

This clonotype was seen repeatedly, ten times or more. At one end the junction does not follow the germline gene, possibly because of a read error. The J gene is TRBJ2-1, the V gene TRBV5-1; TRBD1 aligns across 8 bases. The V gene's germline CDR1 is SGHRS and CDR2 YFSETQ. This CDR3 is 14 amino acids long. The CDR3 coding sequence is TGTGCCAGCAGCCGCGGACAGGGATACAATGAGCAGTTCTTC. Protein product: CASSRGQGYNEQFF.

This clonotype was counted many times. The chain has TRBV7-9 and TRBJ2-4; D remains ambiguous. Trimming took off 6 bases at V and 0 bases at J, with 15 bases between the two ends. Germline CDR1 reads SEHNR; CDR2 reads FQNEAQ (reference sequence). This CDR3 is 16 amino acids long. DNA of the CDR3: TGTGCCAGCAGTTCCACTTATCCCCTAGCCAAAAACATTCAGTACTTC. Protein product: CASSSTYPLAKNIQYF.

This clonotype was detected ten times or more. V gene TRBV5-1 combines with J gene TRBJ1-2; 8 nucleotides align to TRBD1. The CDR3 covers 13 residues. CDR1 and CDR2 from the germline V gene are SGHRS and YFSETQ. V shed 2 bases, J shed 7 bases, and the junction held 4 bases outside the gene matches. The CDR3 spells CASSFGDRGGYTF. The CDR3 coding sequence is TGCGCCAGCAGCTTTGGCGACAGGGGTGGCTACACCTTC.

In this sample, this clonotype turned up once. The genes are TRBV20-1 and TRBJ1-5; 7 bases fit TRBD1. Germline V gene lookup returns CDR1 DFQATT and CDR2 SNEGSKA (reference sequence). This CDR3 region has 17 residues. The J segment lost 4 bases and the V segment lost 4 bases, leaving 16 bases of the junction unmatched. CDR3 DNA sequence: TGCAGTGCTACAACCACAACTGACAGGGCGGCGAATCAGCCCCAGCATTTT. Encoded protein: CSATTTTDRAANQPQHF.